Given below is one T cell receptor beta chain in context. As yet, its antigen is unknown. This sample is part of a study of shared clonotypes between healthy human individuals. Study background: Per-donor plates numbered three CD4 naive, three CD4 memory, two CD8 naive and one CD8 memory.

The naive CD8 subset, CD45RO-negative cells positively selected for CCR7, excluded terminally differentiated effector memory CD45RA+ cells. Each sample came from a Caucasian adult donor living in Nashville, Tennessee. The study, taken as a whole, reports: What naive subsets generally showed was a larger estimated richness than memory subsets showed.

Here immunoSEQ multiplex PCR was the method, and the copy in TCRdb shows in-frame clones only, minus some. Among more than 2 million clones listed, about 95% were seen once. V was cut by 0 bases and J by 11 bases, with 13 bases left in between. CDR1 and CDR2 from the germline V gene are WNHNN and SYGVQD (reference sequence). This CDR3 region has 13 residues. The sequencing input was naive CD8+ T cells sorted from blood. The clonotype originates from a man aged 18 to 29 in good health. The V and J genes are TRBV10-1 and TRBJ1-1; D might be TRBD1 (5 bases). The CDR3 DNA reads as TGCGCCAGCAGTGAGTCGGGGGTCGCGGGTGCTTTCTTT. It specifies CASSESGVAGAFF.